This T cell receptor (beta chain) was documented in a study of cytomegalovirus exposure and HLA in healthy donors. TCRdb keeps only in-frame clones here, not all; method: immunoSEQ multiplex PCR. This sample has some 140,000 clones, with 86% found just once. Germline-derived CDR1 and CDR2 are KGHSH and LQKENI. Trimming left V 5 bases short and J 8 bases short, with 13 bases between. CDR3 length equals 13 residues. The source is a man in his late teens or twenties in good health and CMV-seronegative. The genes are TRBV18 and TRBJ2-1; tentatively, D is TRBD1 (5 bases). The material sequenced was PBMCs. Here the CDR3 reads CASSTRQYDEQFF. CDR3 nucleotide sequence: TGTGCCAGCTCAACGAGACAGTACGATGAGCAGTTCTTC.